Below, one T cell receptor (beta chain) is given with its context. What it recognizes is unknown. Primers used in a second PCR of about 6 to 11 cycles were a sample-barcoded 5' primer and a J-beta primer mix. Unique molecular identifiers of 12 random nucleotides labeled each cDNA. TCRdb re-called the 5' RACE reads through MiXCR, storing one row per CDR3 protein. The sample records about 1.7 million distinct CDR3 sequences, roughly 30% being singletons. The entry originates in a study of blood T cells in healthy people across ages. Overall study findings and caveats: Correlation between TCR beta diversity and naive T cell percentage was strong. Both naive CD4+ cell counts and diversity were greater in long-lived donors than in aged donors.

Every sample yielded at least 6.5 million isolated PBMCs. The sequence was collected from a woman aged 25 to 39 in good health. Source material: blood.

The CDR3 sequence: CASFSITGGNEQFF. CDR3 coding DNA: TGTGCCAGCTTCTCGATAACAGGAGGGAATGAGCAGTTCTTC. The rearrangement uses TRBV7-2 and TRBJ2-1; TRBD2 might be the D (6 bases). V was shortened by 8 bases and J by 7 bases, with 18 bases between the two germline ends. This CDR3 is built from 14 residues. Germline CDR1 SGHTA, CDR2 FQGNSA.